This TCR beta chain derives from a study of identical twins. Study-level results: The models gave estimates that fell short of the out-of-frame TCR alpha sharing seen in monozygotic twins. The abundant beta clonotypes from cord blood had fewer insertions, and memory repertoires had none of this.

From the 5' RACE reads, TCRdb called clonotypes with MiXCR, one entry per CDR3 protein. The sample yields under 500,000 distinct CDR3 sequences, around an eighth seen once. As regards this clonotype: Its target is unknown.

From germline, CDR1 is DFQATT and CDR2 SNEGSKA (reference sequence). CDR3 length: 12 residues. Trimming removed 3 bases from V and 4 bases from J, with 9 bases in between. These data were likewise used in another study, on yellow fever vaccine responses in identical twins.

Sequenced material: CD4+ T cells sorted from blood. V is TRBV20-1 and J is TRBJ1-2; D possibly corresponds to TRBD1 (6 bases). This TCR derives from a woman aged 18-35 years in good health. CDR3 DNA: TGCAGTGCTAGTGGCAGGGGCTATGGCTACACCTTC. This gives the protein CSASGRGYGYTF.